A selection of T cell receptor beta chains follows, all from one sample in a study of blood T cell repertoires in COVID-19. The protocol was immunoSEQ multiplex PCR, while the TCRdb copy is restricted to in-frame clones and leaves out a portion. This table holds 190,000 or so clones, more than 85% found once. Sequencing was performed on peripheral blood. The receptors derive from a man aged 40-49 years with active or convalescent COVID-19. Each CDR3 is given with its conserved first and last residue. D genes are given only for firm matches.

DNA: TGTGCCTGGAGTAAAGGTTGGAGAACTTTCTTT; CDR3: CAWSKGWRTFF; J: TRBJ1-1; D: NA; V: TRBV30
DNA: TGTGCCAGCAGGCCAGGGGGACCTGGGGCCAACGTCCTGACTTTC; CDR3: CASRPGGPGANVLTF; J: TRBJ2-6; D: TRBD1; V: TRBV5-7
DNA: TGTGCCAGCAGTACTCGGACAGCCAGCACAGATACGCAGTATTTT; CDR3: CASSTRTASTDTQYF; J: TRBJ2-3; D: NA; V: TRBV6-5
DNA: TGTGCCAGCAGAGGTACGGGCTCAGGGGATGAAAAACTGTTTTTT; CDR3: CASRGTGSGDEKLFF; J: TRBJ1-4; D: NA; V: TRBV6-5
DNA: TGTGCCAGCAGTTCACGGACAGAGGGCAATCAGCCCCAGCATTTT; CDR3: CASSSRTEGNQPQHF; J: TRBJ1-5; D: NA; V: TRBV6-6
DNA: TGTGCCAGCTGGGGAGGCTATGGCTACACCTTC; CDR3: CASWGGYGYTF; J: TRBJ1-2; D: NA; V: TRBV28
DNA: TGTGCCATTTCACAGGGGGCAGATACGCAGTATTTT; CDR3: CAISQGADTQYF; J: TRBJ2-3; D: TRBD1; V: TRBV11-3
DNA: TGTGCCAGCAGTGCACAGGAAGGCCGTGAGCCCCAGCATTTT; CDR3: CASSAQEGREPQHF; J: TRBJ1-5; D: NA; V: TRBV2
DNA: TGCGCCAGCAGCAGCCGGGACAGGGCCAACGTCCTGACTTTC; CDR3: CASSSRDRANVLTF; J: TRBJ2-6; D: NA; V: TRBV4-1
DNA: TGTGCCAGCAGCGGACAGGGTACTATTTACAATGAGCAGTTCTTC; CDR3: CASSGQGTIYNEQFF; J: TRBJ2-1; D: TRBD1; V: TRBV6-5